This TCR beta chain was found in a study of metastatic and nonmetastatic thyroid tumors. Study-level background: Repertoires from malignant and benign thyroid patients were compared across blood and tumor or nodule tissue.

Study findings and constraints: Compared with benign nodules, malignant thyroid tumors were reported to have significantly higher TCR beta diversity in both blood and tumor.

Until they underwent thyroid surgery, no patient had received any treatment. Original handling: For papillary thyroid cancer, a distant-metastasis classifier was constructed from CDR3 differences observed across clinicopathological groups. From the PCR reads, TCRdb re-called clones with MiXCR. These V and J calls originate from TCRdb's pipeline instead of the authors' own analysis. This sample has some 32,000 clones; about 20% occur once, and the top ten carry approximately 8.1%. The V gene lost 6 bases and the J gene lost 4 bases, with 10 bases spanning the gap. Germline CDR1 reads KGHSH; CDR2 reads LQKENI. CDR3 length equals 12 residues. On this clone: Its specificity is not known.

The sequenced sample consisted of blood. The source is a female donor with papillary thyroid cancer or a benign thyroid nodule (not recorded which). Some clones in this sample may be carry-over from other donors' samples. This rearrangement joins TRBV18 to TRBJ2-7; D call uncertain. CDR3: CASSPRGYEQYF. CDR3 nucleotides: TGTGCCAGCTCGCCCCGTGGTTACGAGCAGTACTTC.